The subject of this entry is one TCR beta chain. The data were taken from a study of shared clonotypes between healthy human individuals. Sequencing used immunoSEQ multiplex PCR; TCRdb keeps in-frame clones, though not all of them. The table includes 2 million to 2.5 million clones, around 92% detected once. Germline assignment: CDR1 SQVTM and CDR2 ANQGSEA. V shed 7 bases and J shed 3 bases, with 15 bases lying between them. This CDR3 region has 13 residues. This sequence was found in a young man in good health. Some clones in this sample may be carry-over from other donors' samples. Sequences were obtained from naive CD4+ T cells from PBMCs. Subset of the sample: CD45RA+ positively selected. V is TRBV29-1 and J is TRBJ1-2; D is ambiguous. As DNA, the CDR3 is TGCAGCGCCAGTTCCCCACCGTACTATGGCTACACCTTC. Amino acids: CSASSPPYYGYTF.